These 32 T cell receptor beta chains originate from one sample sequenced in a study of early T cells in non-severe SARS-CoV-2 infection. TCRdb processed the 5' RACE reads anew with MiXCR; each CDR3 protein has one entry. This table has about 58,000 distinct CDR3 sequences, over 10% appearing once. The material sequenced was whole blood. The receptors shown here come from an adult who was a healthcare worker with PCR-confirmed SARS-CoV-2 infection or an uninfected control (not recorded which).

This clonotype has at least ten counts. The chain joins TRBV11-1 to TRBJ2-3; D is perhaps TRBD2 (5 bases). The CDR3 contains 15 residues. Germline V CDR1 and CDR2: SGHAT, FQDESV (reference sequence). Between the trimmed V and J ends, which lost 3 bases and 1 base, there was a span of 11 bases. CDR3 region: CASSLARAGTDTQYF. The DNA of the CDR3 is TGTGCCAGCAGCTTGGCGAGGGCGGGCACAGATACGCAGTATTTT.

This chain links TRBV2 with TRBJ1-3; D remains unclear. Trimming removed 4 bases at V and 2 bases at J, with 9 bases between. In germline, CDR1 is SNHLY, CDR2 FYNNEI. This CDR3 comprises 14 residues. CDR3 coding DNA: TGTGCCAGCAGTGGAGGGTTCCCTGGAAACACCATATATTTT. Protein: CASSGGFPGNTIYF.

This clonotype was seen a handful of times. The CDR3 loop is CASHRRVGEETQYF. CDR3 DNA: TGTGCCAGCCATCGCAGGGTCGGTGAGGAGACCCAGTACTTC. The chain uses TRBV2 and TRBJ2-5, with D perhaps matching TRBD1 (5 bases). V was shortened by 8 bases and J by 5 bases, with 18 bases between the two germline ends. The CDR3 totals 14 residues. Germline V gene lookup returns CDR1 SNHLY and CDR2 FYNNEI.

This clonotype came up a few times. CDR3 nucleotide sequence: TGTGCCAGCAGTCTTCGCTTGGGGGTTCAAAACATTCAGTACTTC. Residues: CASSLRLGVQNIQYF. The chain couples TRBV12-3 or TRBV12-4 to TRBJ2-4; possibly TRBD1 or TRBD2 for D (5 bases each). This CDR3 is 15 amino acids long. Trimming took 5 bases from V and 5 from J, leaving 16 bases between them.

V gene TRBV18 combines with J gene TRBJ2-1; TRBD2 aligns across 12 bases. This CDR3 spans 16 amino acids. Germline V gene lookup returns CDR1 KGHSH and CDR2 LQKENI. V gave up 3 bases and J gave up 1 base; unmatched junction bases: 1. CDR3 bases: TGTGCCAGCTCACCCGGGACTAGCGGGTCCTACAATGAGCAGTTCTTC. It codes for CASSPGTSGSYNEQFF. Complete variable domain (other parts from reference TRBV18 and TRBJ2-1): NAGVMQNPRHLVRRRGQEARLRCSPMKGHSHVYWYRQLPEEGLKFMVYLQKENIIDESGMPKERFSAEFPKEGPSILRIQQVVRGDSAAYFCASSPGTSGSYNEQFFGPGTRLTVL.

The chain joins TRBV19 to TRBJ2-3; D might be TRBD2 (5 bases). The ends were cut back, 5 bases at V and 8 bases at J, with 14 bases in the middle. From germline, CDR1 is LNHDA and CDR2 SQIVND (reference sequence). This CDR3 contains 13 residues. The CDR3 region has the DNA TGTGCCAGTAGTGGTCCTAGCTCGGGTACGCAGTATTTT. Translation: CASSGPSSGTQYF.

This clonotype was seen repeatedly, ten times or more. This rearrangement joins TRBV5-6 to TRBJ2-7; no clear D. The germline gives CDR1 SGHDT, CDR2 YYEEEE. The CDR3 runs 14 residues. V lost 0 bases to trimming and J lost 2 bases, with 9 bases between them. CDR3 in DNA: TGTGCCAGCAGCTTGGTGCACCTGACCTACGAGCAGTACTTC. Its protein product is CASSLVHLTYEQYF.

This clonotype was detected ten times or more. V is TRBV7-2 and J is TRBJ2-1, with 11 positions matching TRBD2. Per germline, CDR1 SGHTA and CDR2 FQGNSA. With V trimmed by 1 base and J by 9 bases, 5 bases remained unmatched. This CDR3 comprises 15 residues. The CDR3 protein is CASSLEIAGGGEQFF. The CDR3 DNA is TGTGCCAGCAGCTTAGAAATAGCGGGAGGGGGTGAGCAGTTCTTC.

The V call is TRBV2, the J call TRBJ2-7; 10 positions agree with TRBD1. Germline V gene lookup returns CDR1 SNHLY and CDR2 FYNNEI. The V and J ends lost 10 bases and 6 bases, in that order; junction bases with no gene match: 9. The CDR3 runs 13 residues. The CDR3 loop reads CATKTGGRREQYF. The CDR3, as DNA: TGTGCCACCAAGACAGGGGGCCGACGCGAGCAGTACTTC. Looking up the rest from reference TRBV2 and TRBJ2-7 gives the full variable domain: EPEVTQTPSHQVTQMGQEVILRCVPISNHLYFYWYRQILGQKVEFLVSFYNNEISEKSEIFDDQFSVERPDGSNFTLKIRSTKLEDSAMYFCATKTGGRREQYFGPGTRLTVT.

This clonotype was observed a few times. The chain's CDR3 is CASSRDRGSRGNEQFF. The DNA for the CDR3 is TGTGCCAGCAGCCGGGACAGGGGAAGCCGGGGGAATGAGCAGTTCTTC. The chain links TRBV5-5 to TRBJ2-1; 10 bases are shared with TRBD1. V trimming: 4 bases; J trimming: 7 bases; junction bases outside the gene matches: 11. Germline V gene data show CDR1 as SGHKS and CDR2 as YYEKEE (reference sequence). The CDR3 has 16 amino acids. Full variable domain (remainder filled in from reference TRBV5-5 and TRBJ2-1): DAGVTQSPTHLIKTRGQQVTLRCSPISGHKSVSWYQQVLGQGPQFIFQYYEKEERGRGNFPDRFSARQFPNYSSELNVNALLLGDSALYLCASSRDRGSRGNEQFFGPGTRLTVL.

V usage is TRBV12-3 or TRBV12-4 and J usage is TRBJ2-3; D is tentatively TRBD1 or TRBD2 (5 bases each). V was trimmed by 4 bases and J by 6 bases, leaving 17 bases between them. The CDR3 consists of 15 residues. CDR3 in amino acids: CASSSQGPIGDTQYF. CDR3 coding DNA: TGTGCCAGCAGTTCCCAGGGACCTATTGGGGATACGCAGTATTTT.

The rearrangement uses TRBV29-1 and TRBJ2-1; TRBD2 aligns across 11 bases. The V segment lost 6 bases and the J segment 8 bases; nucleotides outside the gene matches: 12. From germline, CDR1 is SQVTM and CDR2 ANQGSEA. The CDR3 extends over 15 amino acids. The CDR3 sequence is CSVPLAGGLSDEQFF. The CDR3, as DNA: TGCAGCGTGCCCCTAGCGGGAGGTCTATCCGATGAGCAGTTCTTC.

This clonotype was found many times. J is TRBJ1-2 and V is TRBV10-3; no clear D. The V end lost 4 bases, the J end lost 7 bases, and 7 bases lay between the germline ends. Germline V gene lookup returns CDR1 ENHRY and CDR2 SYGVKD. The CDR3 has 11 amino acids. The CDR3, as DNA: TGTGCCATCAGTGGGGGTGCTGGCTACACCTTC. Translation gives CAISGGAGYTF.

This clonotype showed up many times. The V gene is TRBV19, the J gene TRBJ2-3; D could derive from TRBD1 or TRBD2 (5 bases each). Germline CDR1 reads LNHDA; CDR2 reads SQIVND (reference sequence). This CDR3 is 12 amino acids long. Trimming pared 3 bases from V and 6 bases from J, leaving 7 bases between. This chain's CDR3 is CASSIWGDTQYF. The DNA of the CDR3 is TGTGCCAGTAGTATTTGGGGGGATACGCAGTATTTT.

This chain uses TRBV20-1 with TRBJ2-1, with 8 bases fitting TRBD2. Trimming at V came to 8 bases and at J to 6 bases, leaving 9 bases not matched to a gene. CDR3 length: 13 residues. Per germline, CDR1 DFQATT and CDR2 SNEGSKA (reference sequence). CDR3 in DNA: TGCAGTTCTGAGCGGGAGAATCGCAATGAGCAGTTCTTC. It codes for CSSERENRNEQFF.

This clonotype came up many times. The V and J genes are TRBV7-2 and TRBJ1-2; D is unclear. V was cut by 5 bases and J by 4 bases, with 8 bases left in between. The CDR3 runs 12 residues. CDR1 and CDR2 from the germline V gene are SGHTA and FQGNSA. CDR3 coding DNA: TGTGCCAGCAGCCCACTATCCTATGGCTACACCTTC. Translation: CASSPLSYGYTF.

This clonotype turned up a few times. The chain's CDR3 is CASIQNGGVGTEAFF. The CDR3 bases are TGTGCCAGCATACAGAATGGCGGGGTTGGTACTGAAGCTTTCTTT. The V and J genes are TRBV28 and TRBJ1-1; D is uncertain. CDR1 and CDR2 from the germline V gene are MDHEN and SYDVKM. Trimming took off 7 bases at V and 5 bases at J, with 20 bases between the two ends. There are 15 residues in the CDR3.

This clonotype was recorded at least ten times. The V gene is TRBV7-3, the J gene TRBJ2-2, with 7 bases aligning to TRBD2. With V trimmed by 2 bases and J by 2 bases, 5 bases remained unmatched. This CDR3 has 16 residues. Germline V gene sequence: CDR1 SGHTA, CDR2 FQGTGA. The CDR3 DNA reads as TGTGCCAGCAGCTTAGGGCTAGCGGCAAACACCGGGGAGCTGTTTTTT. Amino acid sequence: CASSLGLAANTGELFF.

This clonotype was seen more than once but under ten times. The V gene is TRBV12-3 or TRBV12-4, the J gene TRBJ1-6, with TRBD1 matching 10 bases. V lost 5 bases and J lost 5; bases outside the gene matches: 6. The CDR3 has 16 amino acids. The DNA of the CDR3 is TGTGCCAGCAGTGGGGACAGGGGAGGGGATAATTCACCCCTCCACTTT. Amino acids: CASSGDRGGDNSPLHF.

This clonotype was seen only a few times. The rearrangement links TRBV28 to TRBJ2-5; maybe TRBD2 (6 bases). Germline values: CDR1 MDHEN, CDR2 SYDVKM. Trimming left V 5 bases short and J 3 bases short, with 10 bases between. The length of the CDR3 is 13 residues. CDR3 region: CASSAGLEETQYF. The CDR3 coding sequence is TGTGCCAGCAGTGCGGGACTGGAAGAGACCCAGTACTTC.

This clonotype was counted a few times. The chain couples TRBV28 to TRBJ2-4; 9 bases match TRBD2. This CDR3 has 15 residues. V was pared by 7 bases and J by 3 bases, with 7 bases of the junction left unmatched. Looked up from germline, CDR1 is MDHEN and CDR2 is SYDVKM. The CDR3 here is CASKTAGGGKNIQYF. Here the CDR3 DNA reads TGTGCCAGCAAAACAGCGGGAGGCGGCAAAAACATTCAGTACTTC. Full variable domain (rest looked up from reference TRBV28 and TRBJ2-4): DVKVTQSSRYLVKRTGEKVFLECVQDMDHENMFWYRQDPGLGLRLIYFSYDVKMKEKGDIPEGYSVSREKKERFSLILESASTNQTSMYLCASKTAGGGKNIQYFGAGTRLSVL.

This clonotype was observed a single time. Since a much larger clone is just one base distant, this may be a read error. This chain uses TRBV12-3 or TRBV12-4 with TRBJ2-5, with D possibly TRBD1 on 5 matching bases. The CDR3 has 14 amino acids. The CDR3 sequence is CASKAHGHQETPYF. The CDR3 nucleotides are TGTGCCAGCAAGGCCCACGGACACCAAGAGACCCCGTACTTC.

This clonotype was seen more than once but under ten times. V usage is TRBV30 and J usage is TRBJ2-7; D ambiguous. The CDR3 runs 12 residues. V was pared by 3 bases and J by 4 bases, with 10 bases between. CDR1 and CDR2 (germline): GTSNPN, SVGIG (reference sequence). The CDR3 bases are TGTGCCTGGAGCCTGACCCTTTACGAGCAGTACTTC. Translated, it gives CAWSLTLYEQYF.

The CDR3 nucleotides are TGTGCCAGCAGCCCATCGGGGGTTTCTGGAAACACCATATATTTT. This sequence encodes CASSPSGVSGNTIYF. The V and J genes are TRBV11-2 and TRBJ1-3; D may be TRBD1 (5 bases). Germline CDR1 reads SGHAT; CDR2 reads FQNNGV. The CDR3 runs to 15 residues. The germline V and J ends were trimmed by 5 bases and 1 base, with 12 bases remaining between them.

The V call is TRBV11-1, the J call TRBJ2-2, with a possible D match to TRBD1 (5 bases). V was pared by 8 bases and J by 4 bases, with 11 bases between. CDR3 length: 13 residues. Per germline, CDR1 SGHAT and CDR2 FQDESV (reference sequence). This chain's CDR3 is CASLGQITGELFF. DNA of the CDR3: TGTGCCAGCCTCGGACAAATCACCGGGGAGCTGTTTTTT.

The V and J genes are TRBV7-9 and TRBJ2-7; TRBD2 matches 7 bases. J was trimmed by 5 bases and V by 5 bases; bases with no gene match: 9. The CDR3 has 14 amino acids. The V gene's germline CDR1 is SEHNR and CDR2 FQNEAQ (reference sequence). CDR3 coding DNA: TGTGCCAGCAGCCCCCGGGGAGGGCCCAACGAGCAGTACTTC. This sequence encodes CASSPRGGPNEQYF.

This clonotype was detected ten times or more. V is TRBV6-5 and J is TRBJ2-5; D may be TRBD1 or TRBD2 (6 bases each). V was shortened by 5 bases and J by 2 bases, with 21 bases between the two germline ends. Germline CDR1 is MNHEY and CDR2 is SVGAGI. The length of the CDR3 is 17 residues. The chain's CDR3 is CASSSPRGGKPQETQYF. In DNA, the CDR3 is TGTGCCAGCAGTAGCCCCAGAGGGGGGAAGCCTCAAGAGACCCAGTACTTC.

This sequence joins TRBV7-6 and TRBJ1-4; D is unresolved. The V gene's germline CDR1 is SGHVS and CDR2 FNYEAQ. The ends were cut back, 5 bases at V and 8 bases at J, with 12 bases in the middle. The CDR3 length is 13 residues. CDR3 DNA sequence: TGTGCCAGCAGCCAGAATGTAAACGAAAAACTGTTTTTT. Amino acid sequence: CASSQNVNEKLFF.

The chain carries TRBV7-6 and TRBJ2-2; 13 bases match TRBD2. V trimming: 3 bases; J trimming: 5 bases; junction bases outside the gene matches: 12. The CDR3 has 19 amino acids. The germline V gene has CDR1 SGHVS and CDR2 FNYEAQ. The CDR3 region is CASSFFGRTSGSGTGELFF. The CDR3 region has the DNA TGTGCCAGCAGCTTCTTCGGACGGACTAGCGGGAGCGGAACCGGGGAGCTGTTTTTT.

This clonotype occurred many times. The genes are TRBV6-5 and TRBJ2-7; no reliable D call. The CDR3 is 16 residues long. The V gene lost 7 bases and the J gene lost 0 bases, with 19 bases spanning the gap. The germline V gene encodes CDR1 MNHEY and CDR2 SVGAGI. The CDR3 reads CASISHRASSSYEQYF. The CDR3 DNA sequence: TGTGCCAGCATCTCACACCGTGCATCCAGCTCCTACGAGCAGTACTTC.

A few counts support this clonotype. The chain uses TRBV28 and TRBJ1-2; D is undetermined. Germline V gene lookup returns CDR1 MDHEN and CDR2 SYDVKM. The germline V and J ends were trimmed by 6 bases and 0 bases, with 11 bases remaining between them. The CDR3 contains 14 residues. Written as DNA, the CDR3 is TGTGCCAGCAGAGACGGGAGAGCTAACTATGGCTACACCTTC. Its translation is CASRDGRANYGYTF.

There are many counts of this clonotype. The chain employs TRBV9 and TRBJ2-1; 8 bases align to TRBD2. With V trimmed by 5 bases and J by 1 base, 5 bases remained unmatched. Germline V CDR1 and CDR2: SGDLS, YYNGEE. CDR3 size: 15 residues. The CDR3 nucleotides are TGTGCCAGCAGTTTGACTAGCGCTTCCTACAATGAGCAGTTCTTC. It encodes CASSLTSASYNEQFF.